One and the same sample provided the 7 T cell receptor beta chains below, sequenced in a study of blood T cell repertoires in COVID-19. Clones were read by immunoSEQ multiplex PCR, and TCRdb kept only the in-frame ones, dropping some. The data contain around 130,000 clones, around 83% of them seen just once; the ten biggest clones take up 15% to 20%. Sequenced: PBMCs or T cells enriched from blood (not recorded which). The source of these receptors is a young man who had recovered from COVID-19.

Concerning this clone itself: One junction end disagrees with the germline gene, perhaps due to a read error. The chain is built from TRBV3-1 (or the pseudogene TRBV3-2) and TRBJ1-1; no firm D call. The germline V gene encodes CDR1 LGHDT and CDR2 YNNKEL (reference sequence). The CDR3 is made up of 13 amino acids. The chain's CDR3 is CASSRNFDTEAFF. CDR3 DNA: TGTGCCAGCAGCCGCAACTTTGACACGGAAGCTTTCTTT.

The chain employs TRBV19 and TRBJ2-2; 8 nucleotides line up with TRBD2. CDR1 and CDR2 (germline): LNHDA, SQIVND (reference sequence). This CDR3 has 13 amino acids. The J segment lost 7 bases and the V segment lost 4 bases, leaving 2 bases of the junction unmatched. The chain's CDR3 is CASSSGRRGELFF. In nucleotides, the CDR3 is TGTGCCAGTAGTAGCGGGAGGCGCGGGGAGCTGTTTTTT.

This rearrangement joins TRBV5-1 to TRBJ1-2, with D possibly TRBD1 on 6 matching bases. The CDR3 sequence is 12 residues long. V was clipped by 5 bases and J by 7 bases, with 12 bases between them. Per germline, CDR1 SGHRS and CDR2 YFSETQ. Here the CDR3 reads CASRPGEFGYTF. CDR3 bases: TGCGCCAGCAGGCCAGGGGAGTTTGGCTACACCTTC.

This chain links TRBV5-1 with TRBJ2-2; maybe TRBD1 (5 bases). Trimming removed 0 bases at V and 4 bases at J, with 16 bases between. The germline V gene encodes CDR1 SGHRS and CDR2 YFSETQ. The CDR3 is made up of 17 amino acids. The CDR3 loop is CASSLDLPTGATGELFF. CDR3 sequence (DNA): TGCGCCAGCAGCTTGGACCTCCCCACAGGCGCCACCGGGGAGCTGTTTTTT.

V gene TRBV5-1 combines with J gene TRBJ1-2; weak D call: TRBD1 (5 bases). The ends were cut back, 0 bases at V and 4 bases at J, with 13 bases in the middle. CDR3 length: 15 residues. CDR1 and CDR2 (germline): SGHRS, YFSETQ. CDR3 sequence (DNA): TGCGCCAGCAGCTTGGCCGGGGACTCTGGCTATGGCTACACCTTC. Protein product: CASSLAGDSGYGYTF.

CDR3 nucleotide sequence: TGTGCCAGCAGTGAAAGGATTATGTCACAGGGGGCCTACGAGCAGTACGTC. Translation: CASSERIMSQGAYEQYV. The J gene is TRBJ2-7, the V gene TRBV6-1; 8 bases line up with TRBD1. This CDR3 has 17 amino acids. V dropped 2 bases and J dropped 2; count of bases not matched to a gene: 11. Germline CDR1 MNHNS, CDR2 SASEGT.

This clone was counted once. The genes are TRBV19 and TRBJ1-1, with D maybe TRBD1 (5 bases). Germline loops: CDR1 LNHDA, CDR2 SQIVND (reference sequence). V lost 7 bases and J 1 base, leaving 19 bases between the germline ends. There are 16 residues in the CDR3. CDR3 residues: CASTNLRVVSNTEAFF. DNA for the CDR3: TGTGCCAGTACTAATCTCAGGGTCGTGTCGAACACTGAAGCTTTCTTT. Full variable domain (missing parts from reference TRBV19 and TRBJ1-1): DGGITQSPKYLFRKEGQNVTLSCEQNLNHDAMYWYRQDPGQGLRLIYYSQIVNDFQKGDIAEGYSVSREKKESFPLTVTSAQKNPTAFYLCASTNLRVVSNTEAFFGQGTRLTVV.